These 20 T cell receptor beta chains were all obtained from the same sample, sequenced in a study of blood T cell repertoires in COVID-19. TCRdb keeps only in-frame clones here, not all; method: immunoSEQ multiplex PCR. The table records 70,000 or so clones, about 83% of them present only once. Material: peripheral blood. Receptors were obtained from a human donor in a cohort sampled during active COVID-19.

This sequence joins TRBV5-4 and TRBJ2-7; 15 bases fit TRBD2. The CDR3 runs 18 residues. Germline V gives CDR1 SGHNT, CDR2 YYREEE (reference sequence). V was clipped by 3 bases and J by 7 bases; unmatched bases: 14. For the CDR3, the DNA is TGTGCCAGCAGCTCAGCAGGACTAGCGGGAGGGTATTTGCGAGAGCAGTACTTC. This sequence encodes CASSSAGLAGGYLREQYF.

CDR3 coding DNA: TGTGCCAGCAGCCCCTCGACTAGCGGGAGTACGTACGAGCAGTACTTC. This gives the protein CASSPSTSGSTYEQYF. The gene calls are TRBV3-1 (or the pseudogene TRBV3-2) and TRBJ2-7, with 12 bases identical to TRBD2. The V and J ends lost 4 bases and 4 bases, in that order; junction bases with no gene match: 8. This CDR3 comprises 16 residues. In germline, CDR1 is LGHDT, CDR2 YNNKEL (reference sequence).

The chain is built from TRBV5-1 and TRBJ2-3, with 10 bases that match TRBD1. CDR3 size: 16 residues. Losses at the gene ends were 3 bases for V and 2 bases for J; bases not matched to a gene: 6. Germline-derived CDR1 and CDR2 are SGHRS and YFSETQ. CDR3 bases: TGCGCCAGCAGCTCCCGACAGGGGGCAGACACAGATACGCAGTATTTT. Translated: CASSSRQGADTDTQYF.

The rearrangement uses TRBV7-2 and TRBJ2-3; weak D call: TRBD1 (5 bases). Germline V lookup: CDR1 SGHTA, CDR2 FQGNSA. The V and J ends lost 5 bases and 5 bases respectively, with 11 bases between them. The CDR3 covers 13 residues. The CDR3 sequence: CASSTRQLDTQYF. CDR3 coding DNA: TGTGCCAGCAGCACCCGACAGTTAGATACGCAGTATTTT.

The V gene is TRBV7-9, the J gene TRBJ1-4, with D tentatively TRBD1 (6 bases). The germline gives CDR1 SEHNR, CDR2 FQNEAQ (reference sequence). V was pared by 5 bases and J by 12 bases, with 16 bases between. The CDR3 consists of 13 residues. CDR3 sequence reads: CASSHRAVNQLFF. As DNA, the CDR3 is TGTGCCAGCAGCCACAGGGCCGTTAATCAACTGTTTTTT.

This rearrangement joins TRBV28 to TRBJ2-7; 7 bases fit TRBD2. Germline V gene lookup returns CDR1 MDHEN and CDR2 SYDVKM. The CDR3 sequence is 14 residues long. V shed 7 bases, J shed 0 bases, and the junction held 6 bases outside the gene matches. For the CDR3, the DNA is TGTGCCAGCAACTCCGGGGGGAACTCCTACGAGCAGTACTTC. It is translated as CASNSGGNSYEQYF.

The genes are TRBV5-4 and TRBJ2-7; 11 bases line up with TRBD2. The CDR3 length is 15 residues. Germline CDR1 reads SGHNT; CDR2 reads YYREEE (reference sequence). Losses at the gene ends were 1 base for V and 2 bases for J; bases not matched to a gene: 2. The chain's CDR3 is CASSLRLAGTYEQYF. CDR3 nucleotide sequence: TGTGCCAGCAGCTTGCGACTAGCGGGAACCTACGAGCAGTACTTC. The full variable domain, its missing parts supplied by reference TRBV5-4 and TRBJ2-7, is ETGVTQSPTHLIKTRGQQVTLRCSSQSGHNTVSWYQQALGQGPQFIFQYYREEENGRGNFPPRFSGLQFPNYSSELNVNALELDDSALYLCASSLRLAGTYEQYFGPGTRLTVT.

V usage is TRBV7-2 and J usage is TRBJ1-4, with TRBD1 identical over 7 bases. The CDR3 is 14 amino acids. The V gene's germline CDR1 is SGHTA and CDR2 FQGNSA. The V and J ends lost 5 bases and 8 bases, in that order; junction bases with no gene match: 8. The CDR3 sequence is CASSTARGVEKLFF. Here the CDR3 DNA reads TGTGCCAGCAGCACCGCCAGGGGGGTAGAAAAACTGTTTTTT.

The J gene is TRBJ1-2, the V gene TRBV10-3; TRBD1 aligns across 7 bases. The CDR3 totals 14 residues. Germline CDR1 is ENHRY and CDR2 is SYGVKD. With 4 bases clipped from V and 5 bases from J, the junction kept 7 bases outside the gene matches. The CDR3 loop reads CAISATGQNYGYTF. The CDR3 DNA reads TGTGCCATCAGTGCGACGGGACAGAATTATGGCTACACCTTC.

This sequence joins TRBV28 and TRBJ2-1, with TRBD1 matching 9 bases. The CDR3 loop spans 15 amino acids. Germline assignment: CDR1 MDHEN and CDR2 SYDVKM. Trimming cost V 4 bases and J 9 bases; bases outside gene matches: 10. The CDR3 is CASSSGTGIVFEQFF. CDR3 nucleotides: TGTGCCAGCAGTTCCGGGACAGGGATCGTCTTTGAGCAGTTCTTC.

V is TRBV9 and J is TRBJ2-3; 7 nucleotides align to TRBD1. The length of the CDR3 is 16 residues. CDR1 is SGDLS, CDR2 YYNGEE, per germline. V shed 3 bases and J 2 bases; nucleotides not matched to a gene: 9. CDR3 in amino acids: CASSAPQGTFTDTQYF. CDR3 DNA: TGTGCCAGCAGCGCCCCACAGGGGACCTTCACAGATACGCAGTATTTT.

The chain couples TRBV5-8 to TRBJ1-6, with D possibly TRBD1 on 5 matching bases. Trimming removed 3 bases from V and 7 bases from J, with 17 bases in between. In germline, CDR1 is SGHTS, CDR2 YDEGEE. The CDR3 sequence is 16 residues long. The CDR3 DNA reads as TGTGCCAGCAGCTACAACCAGGGATTCAGGAATTCACCCCTCCACTTT. It yields the protein CASSYNQGFRNSPLHF.

This clone has more than one count but fewer than ten. Its ends do not fully match the called genes, so a read error is possible. The V and J genes are TRBV7-9 and TRBJ2-7; 8 bases line up with TRBD1. Germline loops: CDR1 SEHNR, CDR2 FQNEAQ (reference sequence). The CDR3 length is 11 residues. CDR3 nucleotide sequence: TGTGCCAGCAGCTTAGGCAGGGGGCCGCACTTC. It yields the protein CASSLGRGPHF. Drawing the rest from reference TRBV7-9 and TRBJ2-7, the complete variable domain is DTGVSQNPRHKITKRGQNVTFRCDPISEHNRLYWYRQTLGQGPEFLTYFQNEAQLEKSRLLSDRFSAERPKGSFSTLEIQRTEQGDSAMYLCASSLGRGPHFGPGTRLTVT.

The chain employs TRBV6-5 and TRBJ1-4; 8 bases map to TRBD1. Trimming cost V 7 bases and J 8 bases; bases outside gene matches: 9. The CDR3 extends over 14 amino acids. Germline CDR1 MNHEY, CDR2 SVGAGI. The chain's CDR3 is CASNLGDRREKLFF. As DNA, the CDR3 is TGTGCCAGCAACCTCGGGGACAGGAGGGAAAAACTGTTTTTT.

This chain joins TRBV28 and TRBJ2-5; 7 bases are a match to TRBD1. The CDR3 sequence is 14 residues long. Losses at the gene ends were 5 bases for V and 4 bases for J; bases not matched to a gene: 7. Germline V gives CDR1 MDHEN, CDR2 SYDVKM. The DNA for the CDR3 is TGTGCCAGCAGTCCCCCCGGGACAGTAGAGACCCAGTACTTC. Amino acids: CASSPPGTVETQYF.

V gene TRBV7-2 combines with J gene TRBJ2-5, with D possibly matching TRBD2 (6 bases). Germline loops: CDR1 SGHTA, CDR2 FQGNSA. Trimming took 4 bases from V and 5 from J, leaving 11 bases between them. This CDR3 has 13 amino acids. DNA for the CDR3: TGTGCCAGCAGCTCGGGTGGGGGGGAGACCCAGTACTTC. This gives the protein CASSSGGGETQYF.

The V and J genes are TRBV24-1 and TRBJ2-3, with 8 bases that match TRBD1. Germline V gives CDR1 KGHDR, CDR2 SFDVKD. The CDR3 loop spans 13 amino acids. J lost 10 bases, V lost 3 bases, and 5 bases had no gene match. The CDR3 here is CATSDDTGGSQYF. CDR3 in DNA: TGTGCCACCAGTGATGACACAGGGGGATCGCAGTATTTT.

This chain uses TRBV12-3 or TRBV12-4 with TRBJ2-3; no reliable D call. This CDR3 spans 11 amino acids. Trimming removed 4 bases at V and 4 bases at J, with 3 bases between. The CDR3 nucleotides are TGTGCCAGCAGTTCAGCAGATACGCAGTATTTT. This gives the protein CASSSADTQYF.

This clone was seen just once. V usage is TRBV15 and J usage is TRBJ2-7; possibly TRBD1 for D (6 bases). The CDR3 runs to 17 residues. V was trimmed by 5 bases and J by 2 bases, leaving 22 bases between them. Germline lookup yields CDR1 LNHNV and CDR2 YYDKDF (reference sequence). The CDR3 DNA sequence: TGTGCCACCAGCTCAACGGGGTGGCAGGGGATTCCCTACGAGCAGTACTTC. It is translated as CATSSTGWQGIPYEQYF. Full variable domain (outside the CDR3, taken from reference TRBV15 and TRBJ2-7): DAMVIQNPRYQVTQFGKPVTLSCSQTLNHNVMYWYQQKSSQAPKLLFHYYDKDFNNEADTPDNFQSRRPNTSFCFLDIRSPGLGDTAMYLCATSSTGWQGIPYEQYFGPGTRLTVT.

This clone appeared once. This sequence joins TRBV29-1 and TRBJ2-2; TRBD2 aligns across 10 bases. Germline V gives CDR1 SQVTM, CDR2 ANQGSEA. Trimming took 7 bases from V and 8 from J; bases not matched to a gene: 7. This CDR3 region has 13 residues. The CDR3 loop is CSAGTSVGGELFF. The CDR3 DNA is TGCAGCGCGGGGACTAGCGTGGGAGGGGAGCTGTTTTTT.